This T cell receptor (beta chain) emerged from a study of memory CD4+ T cells and cytomegalovirus serostatus. Germline V gives CDR1 WSHSY, CDR2 SAAADI. V gave up 9 bases and J gave up 7 bases; unmatched junction bases: 13. This CDR3 is built from 15 residues. The protocol was immunoSEQ multiplex PCR, while the TCRdb copy is restricted to in-frame clones and leaves out a portion. The data show some 44,000 clones, about three quarters seen once. The sort gate was single viable CD3+CD4+CD8-CD45RO+ cells for memory CD4+ T cells. The sample consisted of memory CD4+ T cells from blood. This TCR was sampled from an adult in good health and CMV-seronegative. The chain couples TRBV10-2 to TRBJ1-4; 8 bases are a match to TRBD1. CDR3 residues: CASRTDRARGEKLFF. CDR3 sequence (DNA): TGCGCCAGTAGAACGGACAGGGCCAGGGGTGAAAAACTGTTTTTT.